One sample yielded the 11 T cell receptor beta chains listed below, sequenced in a study of blood T cell repertoires in COVID-19 (TCRdb year 2020). The library was obtained by the immunoSEQ multiplex PCR assay. TCRdb mirrors the immuneACCESS table, restricted to in-frame sequences. Some clones are absent from its copies; in checked studies, under half trace to an unresolved V gene, and the reason for the others is unknown. The sample includes around 450,000 clones, with 70% to 90% observed a single time. The ten largest clones add up to nearly 2% of the sample. Input material: PBMCs or T cells enriched from blood (not recorded which). Source of these receptors: a woman younger than 35 with acute COVID-19.

V gene TRBV7-9 combines with J gene TRBJ2-5; perhaps TRBD1 as D (6 bases). The ends were cut back, 3 bases at V and 1 base at J, with 12 bases in the middle. CDR1 and CDR2 (germline): SEHNR, FQNEAQ (reference sequence). The CDR3 has 15 residues. The CDR3 loop reads CASSLIPGAQETQYF. CDR3 in DNA: TGTGCCAGCAGCTTGATCCCAGGGGCCCAAGAGACCCAGTACTTC.

The rearrangement uses TRBV15 and TRBJ2-7, with 8 bases that match TRBD2. Trimming at V came to 1 base and at J to 3 bases, leaving 8 bases not matched to a gene. The CDR3 extends over 16 amino acids. Germline CDR1 LNHNV, CDR2 YYDKDF (reference sequence). The CDR3 loop is CATSRVRGGRYYEQYF. Written as DNA, the CDR3 is TGTGCCACCAGCAGAGTTCGCGGGGGGAGGTACTACGAGCAGTACTTC.

The CDR3 sequence: CASSMVRGNSPLHF. The DNA of the CDR3 is TGTGCCAGTAGTATGGTCAGGGGGAATTCACCCCTCCACTTT. The chain has TRBV19 and TRBJ1-6, with 7 nucleotides matching TRBD1. The germline V gene encodes CDR1 LNHDA and CDR2 SQIVND (reference sequence). The CDR3 consists of 14 residues. V trimming: 3 bases; J trimming: 7 bases; junction bases outside the gene matches: 3.

This clone has a single count. This chain joins TRBV28 and TRBJ1-4, with no clear D. The CDR3 length is 14 residues. Germline V lookup: CDR1 MDHEN, CDR2 SYDVKM. V lost 6 bases and J lost 8, with 16 bases in between. CDR3 in DNA: TGTGCCAGCAGCATAAGGCCCTCGGAGGAAAAACTGTTTTTT. This gives the protein CASSIRPSEEKLFF.

The V and J genes are TRBV11-3 and TRBJ2-6, with D possibly being TRBD1 (6 bases). Trimming pared 5 bases from V and 0 bases from J, leaving 14 bases between. The CDR3 contains 17 residues. Germline-derived CDR1 and CDR2 are SGHNT and YENEEA. CDR3 bases: TGTGCCAGCAGCCCCACGGACAGCTCCTCTGGGGCCAACGTCCTGACTTTC. It codes for CASSPTDSSSGANVLTF.

The gene calls are TRBV7-2 and TRBJ2-7, with D hard to call. The CDR3 runs to 11 residues. Trimming left V 5 bases short and J 6 bases short, with 8 bases between. Per germline, CDR1 SGHTA and CDR2 FQGNSA. The DNA for the CDR3 is TGTGCCAGCAGCGAGGTGGGCGAGCAGTACTTC. It codes for CASSEVGEQYF.

The chain carries TRBV6-2 or TRBV6-3 and TRBJ2-3; 11 nucleotides line up with TRBD2. The V gene's germline CDR1 is MNHEY and CDR2 SVGEGT. This CDR3 contains 15 residues. V shed 5 bases and J 4 bases; nucleotides not matched to a gene: 5. The CDR3 reads CASSRLAGRADTQYF. The CDR3 DNA is TGTGCCAGCAGTCGACTAGCGGGAAGGGCAGATACGCAGTATTTT.

This clone was detected only once. The chain uses TRBV28 and TRBJ1-2, with D maybe TRBD1 (5 bases). The CDR3 spans 12 residues. The germline V gene has CDR1 MDHEN and CDR2 SYDVKM. The ends were cut back, 5 bases at V and 3 bases at J, with 7 bases in the middle. In DNA, the CDR3 is TGTGCCAGCAGTGTGACAGACTATGGCTACACCTTC. It is translated as CASSVTDYGYTF.

The chain combines TRBV15 with TRBJ2-4, with D unresolved. Germline values: CDR1 LNHNV, CDR2 YYDKDF (reference sequence). Trimming cost V 0 bases and J 0 bases, with 12 bases left between them. The CDR3 runs to 17 residues. Written as DNA, the CDR3 is TGTGCCACCAGCAGAGATCGATCTACCGGAGCCAAAAACATTCAGTACTTC. Protein: CATSRDRSTGAKNIQYF.

This sequence joins TRBV19 and TRBJ2-1; 7 nucleotides agree with TRBD1. The CDR3 spans 13 residues. The J segment lost 5 bases and the V segment lost 5 bases, leaving 3 bases of the junction unmatched. CDR1 is LNHDA, CDR2 SQIVND, per germline (reference sequence). The CDR3 region is CASSVTGNNEQFF. In nucleotides, the CDR3 is TGTGCCAGTAGTGTGACAGGGAACAATGAGCAGTTCTTC.

The rearrangement links TRBV25-1 to TRBJ1-2, with D perhaps TRBD1 (6 bases). CDR3 length: 11 residues. V was shortened by 8 bases and J by 6 bases, with 10 bases between the two germline ends. Germline V gene sequence: CDR1 MGHDK, CDR2 SYGVNS. Here the CDR3 DNA reads TGTGCCAGCTCACAGGGAAATGGCTACACCTTC. It specifies CASSQGNGYTF.